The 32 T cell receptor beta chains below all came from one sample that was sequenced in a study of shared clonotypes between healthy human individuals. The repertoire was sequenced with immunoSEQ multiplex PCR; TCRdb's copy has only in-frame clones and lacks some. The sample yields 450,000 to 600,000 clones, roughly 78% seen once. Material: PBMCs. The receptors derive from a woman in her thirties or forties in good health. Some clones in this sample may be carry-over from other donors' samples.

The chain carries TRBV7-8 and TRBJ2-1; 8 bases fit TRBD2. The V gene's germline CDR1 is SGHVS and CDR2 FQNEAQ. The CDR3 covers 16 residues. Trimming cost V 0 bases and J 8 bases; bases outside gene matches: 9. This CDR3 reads CASSLAEPGLGYEQFF. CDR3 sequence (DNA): TGTGCCAGCAGCTTAGCGGAACCGGGACTAGGCTATGAGCAGTTCTTC.

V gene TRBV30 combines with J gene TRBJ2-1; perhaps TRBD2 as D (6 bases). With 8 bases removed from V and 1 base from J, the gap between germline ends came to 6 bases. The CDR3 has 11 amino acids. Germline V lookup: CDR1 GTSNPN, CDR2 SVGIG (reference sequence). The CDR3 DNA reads TGTGCCCGGGGGTCCTACAATGAGCAGTTCTTC. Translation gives CARGSYNEQFF.

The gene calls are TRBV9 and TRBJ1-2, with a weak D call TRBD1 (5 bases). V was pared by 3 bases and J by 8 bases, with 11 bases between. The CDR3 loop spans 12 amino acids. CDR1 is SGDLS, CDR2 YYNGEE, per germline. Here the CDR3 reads CASSGGTGGYTF. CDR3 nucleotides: TGTGCCAGCAGCGGCGGGACCGGGGGCTACACCTTC.

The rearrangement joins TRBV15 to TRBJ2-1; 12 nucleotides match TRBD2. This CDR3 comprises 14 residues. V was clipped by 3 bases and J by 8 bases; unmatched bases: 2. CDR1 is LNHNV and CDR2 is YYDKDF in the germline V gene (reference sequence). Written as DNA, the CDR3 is TGTGCCACCAGCAGGACTAGCGGGAGTTATGAGCAGTTCTTC. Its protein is CATSRTSGSYEQFF.

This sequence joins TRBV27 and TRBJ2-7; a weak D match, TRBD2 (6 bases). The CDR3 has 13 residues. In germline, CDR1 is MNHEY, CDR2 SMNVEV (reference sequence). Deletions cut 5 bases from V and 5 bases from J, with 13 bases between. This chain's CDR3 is CASSLLTRNEQYF. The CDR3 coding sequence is TGTGCCAGCAGTCTGCTGACTAGAAACGAGCAGTACTTC.

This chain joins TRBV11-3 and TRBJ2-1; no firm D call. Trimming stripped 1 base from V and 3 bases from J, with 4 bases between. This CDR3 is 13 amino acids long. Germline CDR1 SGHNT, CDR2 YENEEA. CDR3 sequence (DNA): TGTGCCAGCAGCTTAGGCGACTACAATGAGCAGTTCTTC. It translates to CASSLGDYNEQFF.

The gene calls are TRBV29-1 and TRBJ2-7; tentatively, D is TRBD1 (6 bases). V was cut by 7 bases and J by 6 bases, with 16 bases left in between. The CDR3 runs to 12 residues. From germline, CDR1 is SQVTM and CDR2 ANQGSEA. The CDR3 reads CSASRGGPEQYF. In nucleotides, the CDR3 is TGCAGCGCATCCCGAGGGGGACCCGAGCAGTACTTC.

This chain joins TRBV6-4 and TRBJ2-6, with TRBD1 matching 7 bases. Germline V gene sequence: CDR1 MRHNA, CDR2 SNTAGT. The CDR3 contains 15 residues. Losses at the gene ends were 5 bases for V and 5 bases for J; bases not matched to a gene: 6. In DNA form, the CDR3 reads TGTGCCAGCAGTTCCGAGACAGGGAGGGCCAACGTCCTGACTTTC. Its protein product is CASSSETGRANVLTF.

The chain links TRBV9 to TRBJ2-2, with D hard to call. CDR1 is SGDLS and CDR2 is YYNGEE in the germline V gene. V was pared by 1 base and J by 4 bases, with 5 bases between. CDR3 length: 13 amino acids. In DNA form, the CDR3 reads TGTGCCAGCAGCGTAATGTCCACCGGGGAGCTGTTTTTT. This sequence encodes CASSVMSTGELFF.

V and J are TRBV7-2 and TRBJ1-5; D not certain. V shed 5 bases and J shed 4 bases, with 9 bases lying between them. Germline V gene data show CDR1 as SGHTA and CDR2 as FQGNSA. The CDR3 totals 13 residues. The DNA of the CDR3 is TGTGCCAGCAGCCGGAGACGGAATCAGCCCCAGCATTTT. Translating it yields CASSRRRNQPQHF.

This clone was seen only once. The CDR3 here is CASSLSLGGAQETQYF. In DNA form, the CDR3 reads TGTGCCAGCAGTTTATCCTTGGGGGGGGCTCAAGAGACCCAGTACTTC. This rearrangement joins TRBV28 to TRBJ2-5; possibly TRBD2 for D (7 bases). The CDR3 has 16 residues. Germline loops: CDR1 MDHEN, CDR2 SYDVKM. V was trimmed by 1 base and J by 2 bases, leaving 14 bases between them.

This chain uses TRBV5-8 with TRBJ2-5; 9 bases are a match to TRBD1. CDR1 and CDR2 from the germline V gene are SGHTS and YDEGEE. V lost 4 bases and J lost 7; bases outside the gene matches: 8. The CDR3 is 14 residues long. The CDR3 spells CASSNRDRAGTQYF. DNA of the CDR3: TGTGCCAGCAGCAACCGGGACAGGGCTGGGACCCAGTACTTC.

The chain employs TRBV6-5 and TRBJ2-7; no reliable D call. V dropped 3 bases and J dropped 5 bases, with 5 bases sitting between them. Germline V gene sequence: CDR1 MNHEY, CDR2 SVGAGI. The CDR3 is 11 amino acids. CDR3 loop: CASSYGHEQYF. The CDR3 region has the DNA TGTGCCAGCAGTTATGGGCACGAGCAGTACTTC.

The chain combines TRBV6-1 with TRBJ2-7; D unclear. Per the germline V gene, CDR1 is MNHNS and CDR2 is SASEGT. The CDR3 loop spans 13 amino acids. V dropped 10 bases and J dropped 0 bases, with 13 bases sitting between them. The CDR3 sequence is CATRGPVSYEQYF. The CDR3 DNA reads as TGTGCCACCCGCGGTCCAGTCTCCTACGAGCAGTACTTC.

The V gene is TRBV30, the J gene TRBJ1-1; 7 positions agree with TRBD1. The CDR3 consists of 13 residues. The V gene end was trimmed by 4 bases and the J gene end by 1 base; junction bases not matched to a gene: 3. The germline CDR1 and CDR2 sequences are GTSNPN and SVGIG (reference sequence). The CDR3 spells CAWTGQANTEAFF. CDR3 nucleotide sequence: TGTGCCTGGACCGGACAGGCGAACACTGAAGCTTTCTTT.

CDR3 region: CASSSGLPFEQYF. The CDR3 DNA is TGTGCCAGCAGTTCGGGACTACCATTCGAGCAGTACTTC. V usage is TRBV6-5 and J usage is TRBJ2-7, with 7 bases aligning to TRBD2. Germline V CDR1 and CDR2: MNHEY, SVGAGI. Germline trimming cut 4 bases from V and 6 bases from J; bases unmatched to any gene: 6. CDR3 size: 13 residues.

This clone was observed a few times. CDR3 region: CAIGLHTGELFF. CDR3 nucleotides: TGTGCCATCGGACTACACACCGGGGAGCTGTTTTTT. The V call is TRBV10-3, the J call TRBJ2-2; weak D call: TRBD2 (6 bases). The germline V gene encodes CDR1 ENHRY and CDR2 SYGVKD. Trimming shortened V by 8 bases and J by 3 bases, and 7 bases separated the two germline ends. This CDR3 region has 12 residues.

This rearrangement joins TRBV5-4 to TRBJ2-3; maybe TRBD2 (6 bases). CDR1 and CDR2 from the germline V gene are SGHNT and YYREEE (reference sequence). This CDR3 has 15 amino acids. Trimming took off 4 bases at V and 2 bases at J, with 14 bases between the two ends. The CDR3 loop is CASSGVLRDTDTQYF. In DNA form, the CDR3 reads TGTGCCAGCAGCGGTGTTTTGCGGGACACAGATACGCAGTATTTT.

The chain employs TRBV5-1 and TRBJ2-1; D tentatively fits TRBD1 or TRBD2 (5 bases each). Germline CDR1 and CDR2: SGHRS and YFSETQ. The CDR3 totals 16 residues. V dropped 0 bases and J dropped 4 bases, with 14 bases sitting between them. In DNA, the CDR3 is TGCGCCAGCAGCTTGGATGCCCAGGGACCGTACAATGAGCAGTTCTTC. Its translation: CASSLDAQGPYNEQFF.

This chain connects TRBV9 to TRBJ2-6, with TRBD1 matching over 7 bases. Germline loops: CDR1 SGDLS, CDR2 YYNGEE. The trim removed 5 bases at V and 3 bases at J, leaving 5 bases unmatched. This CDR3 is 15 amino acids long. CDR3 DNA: TGTGCCAGCAGTGACAGGGATCTTGGGGCCAACGTCCTGACTTTC. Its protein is CASSDRDLGANVLTF.

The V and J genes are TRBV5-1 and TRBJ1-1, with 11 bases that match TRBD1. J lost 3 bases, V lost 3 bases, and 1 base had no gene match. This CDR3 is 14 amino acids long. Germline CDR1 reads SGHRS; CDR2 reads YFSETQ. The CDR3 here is CASSWGQGDTEAFF. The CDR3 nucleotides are TGCGCCAGCAGCTGGGGACAGGGGGACACTGAAGCTTTCTTT.

The CDR3 spells CASSQEIEGHKSNQPQHF. In DNA form, the CDR3 reads TGTGCCAGCAGCCAAGAAATTGAGGGACACAAAAGCAATCAGCCCCAGCATTTT. This rearrangement joins TRBV14 to TRBJ1-5; possibly TRBD1 for D (6 bases). Trimming took off 0 bases at V and 1 base at J, with 16 bases between the two ends. CDR1 and CDR2 from the germline V gene are SGHDN and FVKESK. The CDR3 contains 18 residues.

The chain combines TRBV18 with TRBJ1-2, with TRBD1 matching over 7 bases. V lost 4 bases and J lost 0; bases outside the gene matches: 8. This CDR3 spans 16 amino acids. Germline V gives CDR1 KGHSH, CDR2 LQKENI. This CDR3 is CASSLSGQLSNYGYTF. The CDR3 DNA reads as TGTGCCAGCTCACTATCGGGACAGCTCTCTAACTATGGCTACACCTTC.

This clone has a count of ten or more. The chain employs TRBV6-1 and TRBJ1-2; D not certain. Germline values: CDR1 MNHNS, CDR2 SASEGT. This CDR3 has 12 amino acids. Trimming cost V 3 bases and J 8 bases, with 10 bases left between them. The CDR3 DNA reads TGTGCCAGCAGTGAGGCAGGCCGGGGCTACACCTTC. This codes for CASSEAGRGYTF.

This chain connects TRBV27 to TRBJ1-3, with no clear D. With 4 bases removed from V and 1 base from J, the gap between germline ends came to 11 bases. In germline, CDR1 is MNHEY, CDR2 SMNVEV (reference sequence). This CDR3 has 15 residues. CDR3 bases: TGTGCCAGCAGTTCCTACGTCCTTTCTGGAAACACCATATATTTT. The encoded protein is CASSSYVLSGNTIYF.

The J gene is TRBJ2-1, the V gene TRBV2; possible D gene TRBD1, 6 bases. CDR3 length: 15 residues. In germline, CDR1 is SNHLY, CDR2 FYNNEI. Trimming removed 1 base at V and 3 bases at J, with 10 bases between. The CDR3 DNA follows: TGTGCCAGCAGTGAAGTTGAGGGGGTCTACAATGAGCAGTTCTTC. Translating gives CASSEVEGVYNEQFF.

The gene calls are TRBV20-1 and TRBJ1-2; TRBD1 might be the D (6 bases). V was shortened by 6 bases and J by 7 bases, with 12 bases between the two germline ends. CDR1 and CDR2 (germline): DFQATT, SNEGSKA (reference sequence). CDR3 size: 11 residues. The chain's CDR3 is CSATNRAGYTF. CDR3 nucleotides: TGCAGTGCAACTAACAGGGCTGGCTACACCTTC.

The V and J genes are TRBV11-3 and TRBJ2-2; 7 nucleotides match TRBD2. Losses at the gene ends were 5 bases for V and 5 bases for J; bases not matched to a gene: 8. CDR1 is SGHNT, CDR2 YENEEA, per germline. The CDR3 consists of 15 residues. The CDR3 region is CASSPGRAWTGELFF. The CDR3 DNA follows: TGTGCCAGCAGCCCTGGGAGGGCCTGGACCGGGGAGCTGTTTTTT.

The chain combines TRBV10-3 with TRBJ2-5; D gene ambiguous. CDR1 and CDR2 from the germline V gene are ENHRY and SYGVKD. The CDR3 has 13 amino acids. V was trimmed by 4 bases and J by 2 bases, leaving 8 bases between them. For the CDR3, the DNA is TGTGCCATCAGTGCCCTGGGGCAAGAGACCCAGTACTTC. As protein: CAISALGQETQYF.

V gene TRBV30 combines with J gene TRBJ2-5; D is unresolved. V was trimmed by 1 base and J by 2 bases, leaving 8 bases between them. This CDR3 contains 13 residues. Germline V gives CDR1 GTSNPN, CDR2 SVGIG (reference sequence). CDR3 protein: CAWSGAEQETQYF. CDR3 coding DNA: TGTGCCTGGAGTGGGGCAGAACAAGAGACCCAGTACTTC.

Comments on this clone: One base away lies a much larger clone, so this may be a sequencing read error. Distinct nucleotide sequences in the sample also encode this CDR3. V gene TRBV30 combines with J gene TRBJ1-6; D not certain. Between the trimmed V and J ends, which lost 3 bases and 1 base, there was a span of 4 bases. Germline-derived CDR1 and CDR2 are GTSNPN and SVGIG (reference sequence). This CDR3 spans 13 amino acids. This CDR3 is CAWRGSYNSPLHF. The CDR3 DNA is TGTGCCTGGAGGGGATCCTATAATTCACCCCTCCACTTT.

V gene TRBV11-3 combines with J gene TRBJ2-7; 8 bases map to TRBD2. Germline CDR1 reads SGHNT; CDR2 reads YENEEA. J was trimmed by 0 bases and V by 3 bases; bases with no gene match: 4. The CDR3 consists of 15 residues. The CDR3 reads CASSFSGASSYEQYF. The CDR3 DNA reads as TGTGCCAGCAGCTTTAGCGGGGCAAGCTCCTACGAGCAGTACTTC.